Listed below are T cell receptor beta chains from one sample, sequenced in a study of blood T cell repertoires in COVID-19. Sequencing used immunoSEQ multiplex PCR; TCRdb keeps in-frame clones, though not all of them. The sample has roughly 230,000 clones; around 81% are singletons. Sequencing was performed on PBMCs or T cells enriched from blood (not recorded which). The receptors stem from a man aged 45 to 65 who had recovered from COVID-19. Both conserved end residues are part of each CDR3.

>13|TRBJ1-3|TRBV10-3
CAISRTGTNTIYF
>13|TRBJ2-7|TRBV5-1
CASSVLQGYEQYF
>14|TRBJ2-3|TRBV7-2
CASSLVGRTDTQYF
>16|TRBJ2-7|TRBV7-9
CASSLILGTDSYEQYF
>13|TRBJ1-1|TRBV6-5
CASSYSTTQQAFF
>12|TRBJ2-3|TRBV29-1
CSVESSTDTQYF
>14|TRBJ2-1|TRBV28
CASSFSSSYNEQFF
>16|TRBJ2-7|TRBV11-3
CASSLWGGSPPYEQYF
>16|TRBJ2-1|TRBV11-2
CASSPVRDRVLDEQFF
>14|TRBJ1-1|TRBV2
CANTVLRSGTEAFF
>17|TRBJ2-2|TRBV21-1
CASSKNPDARMPWELFF
>15|TRBJ2-7|TRBV7-2
CASSLAGQGAYEQYF
>13|TRBJ2-7|TRBV25-1
CASSWDSGYEQYF
>14|TRBJ2-1|TRBV7-9
CASSLSGGANEQFF
>15|TRBJ1-2|TRBV18
CASSPDLGQYGGYTF
>13|TRBJ1-5|TRBV6-5
CASSGTGVQPQHF
>16|TRBJ2-1|TRBV20-1
CSASPSGKSSYNEQFF
>14|TRBJ1-2|TRBV19
CASTTRPGGNGYTF
>18|TRBJ2-6|TRBV6-6
CASSPLVSGGAGANVLTF
>15|TRBJ2-1|TRBV7-3
CASSLKGGLLMEQFF
>18|TRBJ2-3|TRBV5-1
CASSLTGTSGVSTDTQYF
>15|TRBJ2-2|TRBV11-3
CASSSGQTNTGELFF
>15|TRBJ2-3|TRBV11-3
CASSPGRLAGGPQYF
>15|TRBJ2-7|TRBV7-2
CASSPPGQGAGEQYF
>12|TRBJ2-7|TRBV12-3/TRBV12-4
CASRFGRGGQYF
>13|TRBJ1-1|TRBV27
CASRRNGDTEAFF
>17|TRBJ2-6|TRBV6-1
CASSAGTGGSGANVLTF
>16|TRBJ2-3|TRBV3-1/TRBV3-2
CASSPLAGSSTDTQYF
>17|TRBJ1-3|TRBV7-8
CASSHRDRVDPGNTIYF
>14|TRBJ1-1|TRBV10-2
CASSDSGEDAEAFF
>15|TRBJ2-1|TRBV7-2
CASSLFVAGWDEQFF
>12|TRBJ1-1|TRBV5-1
CASSPGQLEAFF
>15|TRBJ2-5|TRBV7-6
CASSPWTSGQETQYF
>15|TRBJ1-6|TRBV28
CASQRQSSYNSPLHF
>13|TRBJ1-1|TRBV27
CASSLLENTEAFF
>15|TRBJ1-1|TRBV3-1/TRBV3-2
CASSQGTGMNTEAFF
>17|TRBJ1-2|TRBV10-2
CASSDHPGQGSNYGYTF
>16|TRBJ1-6|TRBV9
CASSASPGQGLSPLHF
>14|TRBJ2-7|TRBV7-2
CASSPPGGTYEQYF